One and the same sample provided the 18 T cell receptor beta chains below, sequenced in a study of cytomegalovirus exposure and HLA in healthy donors (dated by TCRdb to about 2017). The library was prepared using the immunoSEQ multiplex PCR assay. For the multiplex PCR, a mixture combining 60 forward primers for TCR Vbeta segments and 13 reverse primers for TCR Jbeta segments was used. As stored in TCRdb, this immuneACCESS dataset retains in-frame rearrangements with V and J assigned. A fraction of the clones does not appear; measured against another copy, unresolved V genes explain less than half of the discrepancy, and the remainder lacks a known reason. For this sample there are approximately 100,000 clones; around 77% appear just once. The top ten clones comprise around 9.9% of the sample. Sequencing was carried out using PBMCs. These TCRs come from a middle-aged man in good health and CMV-seropositive.

CDR3 DNA sequence: TGCGCCAGCAGCCAAGACAGGAATTCTAACTATGGCTACACCTTC. Amino acids: CASSQDRNSNYGYTF. The rearrangement uses TRBV4-1 and TRBJ1-2; D unclear. Trimming left V 0 bases short and J 0 bases short, with 8 bases between. The CDR3 covers 15 residues. Germline V CDR1 and CDR2: MGHRA, YSYEKL.

The chain uses TRBV6-6 and TRBJ1-5; TRBD1 is a possible D gene (5 bases). Germline CDR1 is MNHNY and CDR2 is SVGAGI (reference sequence). This CDR3 region has 14 residues. V was clipped by 8 bases and J by 6 bases, with 17 bases between them. CDR3 DNA sequence: TGTGCCAGCCGACGGGAGGGGCAAGGTCAGCCCCAGCATTTT. It translates to CASRREGQGQPQHF.

This clone was detected only a few times. CDR3 region: CASSYGLSGNTIYF. The DNA for the CDR3 is TGTGCCAGCAGTTATGGGCTCTCTGGAAACACCATATATTTT. The J gene is TRBJ1-3, the V gene TRBV6-5; D is ambiguous. V was trimmed by 3 bases and J by 0 bases, leaving 6 bases between them. Germline CDR1 reads MNHEY; CDR2 reads SVGAGI. The CDR3 consists of 14 residues.

This clone was counted only a few times. The V and J genes are TRBV7-6 and TRBJ1-5; 9 bases agree with TRBD1. This CDR3 is built from 14 residues. Trimming removed 5 bases from V and 5 bases from J; junction bases left unmatched: 4. CDR1 SGHVS and CDR2 FNYEAQ come from the germline V gene. The CDR3 spells CASSDGTGYQPQHF. The CDR3 nucleotides are TGTGCCAGCAGCGACGGGACAGGGTATCAGCCCCAGCATTTT.

The rearrangement links TRBV5-1 to TRBJ1-1; 7 bases are a match to TRBD1. The V gene's germline CDR1 is SGHRS and CDR2 YFSETQ. The CDR3 has 12 amino acids. The junction had 0 bases not matched to a gene; V was cut back by 0 bases and J by 7 bases. DNA of the CDR3: TGCGCCAGCAGCTTGGGACAGGGTGAAGCTTTCTTT. Residues: CASSLGQGEAFF. Based on the CDR3 plus reference TRBV5-1 and TRBJ1-1, the full variable domain is KAGVTQTPRYLIKTRGQQVTLSCSPISGHRSVSWYQQTPGQGLQFLFEYFSETQRNKGNFPGRFSGRQFSNSRSEMNVSTLELGDSALYLCASSLGQGEAFFGQGTRLTVV.

This chain joins TRBV5-5 and TRBJ1-3; D remains unclear. CDR3 length: 15 residues. The V and J ends lost 4 bases and 0 bases respectively, with 11 bases between them. Germline lookup yields CDR1 SGHKS and CDR2 YYEKEE (reference sequence). The CDR3 DNA follows: TGTGCCAGCAGCCCATCCGGTCGCTCTGGAAACACCATATATTTT. It encodes CASSPSGRSGNTIYF.

A few counts support this clone. The V and J genes are TRBV6-1 and TRBJ2-3; 8 positions agree with TRBD1. CDR1 and CDR2 (germline): MNHNS, SASEGT. The CDR3 is 15 amino acids. The V segment lost 5 bases and the J segment 0 bases; nucleotides outside the gene matches: 4. CDR3 sequence: CASSRQGSSTDTQYF. CDR3 sequence (DNA): TGTGCCAGCAGTAGACAGGGGTCTAGCACAGATACGCAGTATTTT.

The rearrangement links TRBV11-1 to TRBJ1-1; 7 bases fit TRBD1. The CDR3 length is 17 residues. V dropped 6 bases and J dropped 1; count of bases not matched to a gene: 14. Per germline, CDR1 SGHAT and CDR2 FQDESV (reference sequence). The DNA of the CDR3 is TGTGCCAGCAGTAAGTGGAGGGGGCCCGTCGCGAACACTGAAGCTTTCTTT. Translated, it gives CASSKWRGPVANTEAFF.

The rearrangement joins TRBV6-5 to TRBJ2-1, with TRBD2 identical over 11 bases. After removal of 6 bases from V and 7 bases from J, the junction contained 2 bases not matched to a gene. The CDR3 extends over 13 amino acids. Germline assignment: CDR1 MNHEY and CDR2 SVGAGI. CDR3 amino acids: CASRASGGNEQFF. The DNA of the CDR3 is TGTGCCAGCAGAGCTAGCGGGGGGAATGAGCAGTTCTTC.

The V call is TRBV4-2, the J call TRBJ2-3; possibly TRBD2 for D (5 bases). Germline loops: CDR1 LGHNA, CDR2 YNFKEQ. Trimming shortened V by 5 bases and J by 1 base, and 16 bases separated the two germline ends. The CDR3 runs 16 residues. This chain's CDR3 is CASSVSGPGGTDTQYF. DNA of the CDR3: TGTGCCAGCAGCGTTTCTGGTCCCGGGGGCACAGATACGCAGTATTTT.

The chain is built from TRBV6-5 and TRBJ1-2; tentative D call: TRBD1 (6 bases). V lost 6 bases and J 7 bases, leaving 18 bases between the germline ends. This CDR3 region has 14 residues. Per the germline V gene, CDR1 is MNHEY and CDR2 is SVGAGI. The CDR3 sequence: CASRTHGTRIGYTF. The CDR3 bases are TGTGCCAGCAGAACGCACGGGACAAGGATTGGCTACACCTTC.

The chain combines TRBV5-4 with TRBJ2-5; D not certain. With the DNA end fitting TRBJ2-7 better, the J assignment may be wrong. This CDR3 has 14 residues. The V gene's germline CDR1 is SGHNT and CDR2 YYREEE (reference sequence). CDR3 bases: TGTGCCAGCAGCTTGGGACACCCTTCCTACGAGCAGTACTTC. Translation gives CASSLGHPSYEQYF.

The V gene is TRBV28, the J gene TRBJ2-2, with 7 bases matching TRBD1. The V gene end was trimmed by 6 bases and the J gene end by 4 bases; junction bases not matched to a gene: 8. This CDR3 spans 15 amino acids. Per germline, CDR1 MDHEN and CDR2 SYDVKM. DNA of the CDR3: TGTGCCAGCAGCACCAGGGGGATAGGCACCGGGGAGCTGTTTTTT. Its translation: CASSTRGIGTGELFF. Based on the CDR3 plus reference TRBV28 and TRBJ2-2, the full variable domain is DVKVTQSSRYLVKRTGEKVFLECVQDMDHENMFWYRQDPGLGLRLIYFSYDVKMKEKGDIPEGYSVSREKKERFSLILESASTNQTSMYLCASSTRGIGTGELFFGEGSRLTVL.

This sequence joins TRBV4-1 and TRBJ2-4; D possibly corresponds to TRBD2 (5 bases). V lost 5 bases to trimming and J lost 0 bases, with 14 bases between them. The CDR3 runs to 16 residues. In germline, CDR1 is MGHRA, CDR2 YSYEKL. The CDR3 region has the DNA TGCGCCAGCAGCTTCGGGGTGGCCGGAGCCAAAAACATTCAGTACTTC. This codes for CASSFGVAGAKNIQYF.

This sequence joins TRBV5-1 and TRBJ2-5; D is unclear. The V end lost 0 bases, the J end lost 1 base, and 10 bases lay between the germline ends. The CDR3 runs 15 residues. Looked up from germline, CDR1 is SGHRS and CDR2 is YFSETQ. CDR3 sequence: CASSLGARSQETQYF. The CDR3 DNA reads as TGCGCCAGCAGCTTGGGGGCAAGATCCCAAGAGACCCAGTACTTC.

V gene TRBV6-5 combines with J gene TRBJ2-5, with 7 bases lining up with TRBD2. The J call may not be correct, given that the DNA end is closer to TRBJ2-7. This CDR3 spans 13 amino acids. The V gene's germline CDR1 is MNHEY and CDR2 SVGAGI. The CDR3 DNA is TGTGCCAGCAGGGGAGGGAGCTCCTACGAGCAGTACTTC. Protein product: CASRGGSSYEQYF.

This sequence joins TRBV5-1 and TRBJ1-2, with D maybe TRBD1 (6 bases). The V gene lost 2 bases and the J gene lost 0 bases, with 14 bases spanning the gap. The germline gives CDR1 SGHRS, CDR2 YFSETQ. This CDR3 is 16 amino acids long. DNA for the CDR3: TGCGCCAGCAGCTTAGCGACAGGCAAGCCTAACTATGGCTACACCTTC. Amino acids: CASSLATGKPNYGYTF.

The genes are TRBV7-2 and TRBJ1-6, with 7 bases lining up with TRBD1. The V gene's germline CDR1 is SGHTA and CDR2 FQGNSA. The CDR3 extends over 15 amino acids. J gave up 9 bases and V 0 bases, and 5 bases lay outside the gene matches. The CDR3 spells CASSLATGVSSPLHF. DNA for the CDR3: TGTGCCAGCAGCTTAGCTACAGGGGTGAGTTCACCCCTCCACTTT.